What follows are 16 T cell receptor beta chains derived from one specimen sequenced in a study of a mutant IDH1 vaccine in newly diagnosed glioma. Time point meaning: baseline, week 1 (first vaccination visit). Documented treatment: pre-vaccination baseline after standard-of-care therapy. The protocol was immunoSEQ multiplex PCR, while the TCRdb copy is restricted to in-frame clones and leaves out a portion. The table has about 66,000 clones, roughly 85% seen once. The sample consisted of PBMCs, taken from a glioma patient treated with radiotherapy, temozolomide or both. These receptors originate from a man aged 25-40 years with glioma.

This chain connects TRBV4-1 to TRBJ2-3, with TRBD2 matching 8 bases. The J segment lost 6 bases and the V segment lost 1 base, leaving 9 bases of the junction unmatched. This CDR3 contains 16 residues. The germline CDR1 and CDR2 sequences are MGHRA and YSYEKL. DNA for the CDR3: TGCGCCAGCAGCCAAGCGACGGGGGGGCACGTCGATACGCAGTATTTT. This encodes CASSQATGGHVDTQYF.

The gene calls are TRBV5-1 and TRBJ1-4; D perhaps matches TRBD1 (6 bases). This CDR3 has 14 residues. From germline, CDR1 is SGHRS and CDR2 YFSETQ. V lost 0 bases and J lost 5, with 8 bases in between. In DNA, the CDR3 is TGCGCCAGCAGCTTGGCAGGACAGAATGAAAAACTGTTTTTT. Translating it yields CASSLAGQNEKLFF.

The CDR3 is CGCQRPGDYEQYF. CDR3 DNA sequence: TGTGGGTGCCAGCGACCAGGGGACTACGAGCAGTACTTC. The gene calls are TRBV7-8 and TRBJ2-7, with D maybe TRBD1 (6 bases). CDR3 length: 13 residues. Per the germline V gene, CDR1 is SGHVS and CDR2 is FQNEAQ.

CDR3 sequence reads: CASSDRENQPQHF. The CDR3 nucleotides read TGTGCCAGCAGTGACCGCGAGAATCAGCCCCAGCATTTT. The V call is TRBV6-4, the J call TRBJ1-5; D remains ambiguous. Germline V gene data show CDR1 as MRHNA and CDR2 as SNTAGT. CDR3 length: 13 residues. V gave up 2 bases and J gave up 4 bases, with 6 bases separating them.

The V call is TRBV11-3, the J call TRBJ2-2; 9 bases fit TRBD1. V lost 5 bases to trimming and J lost 6 bases; unmatched junction nucleotides: 10. The germline V gene encodes CDR1 SGHNT and CDR2 YENEEA. This CDR3 is 16 amino acids long. CDR3 in DNA: TGTGCCAGCAGCCCGCAGGGACAGGGATCATCCGGGGAGCTGTTTTTT. It translates to CASSPQGQGSSGELFF.

The V and J genes are TRBV20-1 and TRBJ2-3; D uncertain. V was pared by 5 bases and J by 4 bases, with 7 bases between. The CDR3 has 11 amino acids. In germline, CDR1 is DFQATT, CDR2 SNEGSKA (reference sequence). CDR3 amino acids: CSALLPDTQYF. The DNA for the CDR3 is TGCAGTGCTCTGCTGCCAGATACGCAGTATTTT.

The chain is built from TRBV2 and TRBJ2-7; 13 bases agree with TRBD2. The CDR3 extends over 15 amino acids. The V and J ends lost 1 base and 6 bases, in that order; junction bases with no gene match: 3. The V gene's germline CDR1 is SNHLY and CDR2 FYNNEI. The CDR3: CASSEEGLAGSEQYF. The CDR3, as DNA: TGTGCCAGCAGTGAAGAGGGACTAGCGGGGAGCGAGCAGTACTTC.

The count of this clone is one. The V gene is TRBV27, the J gene TRBJ1-1; D call uncertain. The germline V gene has CDR1 MNHEY and CDR2 SMNVEV (reference sequence). Trimming took off 8 bases at V and 1 base at J, with 17 bases between the two ends. CDR3 length: 15 amino acids. The CDR3 nucleotides are TGTGCCAGCCTCCCCGAGAGACAAAGGAACACTGAAGCTTTCTTT. Amino acids: CASLPERQRNTEAFF.

This sequence joins TRBV6-1 and TRBJ2-3, with 7 nucleotides matching TRBD2. Trimming took 5 bases from V and 6 from J; bases not matched to a gene: 5. Germline CDR1 reads MNHNS; CDR2 reads SASEGT. This CDR3 is built from 13 residues. The CDR3 DNA follows: TGTGCCAGCAGTAAGAGGGAGGGGGATACGCAGTATTTT. Translating gives CASSKREGDTQYF.

This chain links TRBV27 with TRBJ2-2; D unclear. V lost 6 bases and J 8 bases, leaving 19 bases between the germline ends. This CDR3 has 15 amino acids. CDR1 is MNHEY, CDR2 SMNVEV, per germline (reference sequence). CDR3 DNA sequence: TGTGCCAGCAGCCCAGACGTGGGATGGGTGGGGGAGCTGTTTTTT. Amino acids: CASSPDVGWVGELFF.

This sequence joins TRBV2 and TRBJ1-5; D not certain. The CDR3 spans 15 residues. Per germline, CDR1 SNHLY and CDR2 FYNNEI. V was shortened by 0 bases and J by 1 base, with 7 bases between the two germline ends. CDR3 sequence (DNA): TGTGCCAGCAGTGAAGCGCGAAGCAGCAATCAGCCCCAGCATTTT. Translation gives CASSEARSSNQPQHF.

The chain carries TRBV11-2 and TRBJ2-7; D unresolved. The CDR3 covers 12 residues. Germline CDR1 and CDR2: SGHAT and FQNNGV. Trimming removed 0 bases at V and 9 bases at J, with 9 bases between. For the CDR3, the DNA is TGTGCCAGCAGCTTAGATAGGACCGGGCAGTACTTC. Protein product: CASSLDRTGQYF.

V gene TRBV5-4 combines with J gene TRBJ1-2; tentative D call: TRBD1 (5 bases). The CDR3 spans 13 residues. V was pared by 2 bases and J by 2 bases, with 7 bases between. CDR1 and CDR2 (germline): SGHNT, YYREEE (reference sequence). This CDR3 is CASSFGDNYGYTF. DNA for the CDR3: TGTGCCAGCAGCTTCGGGGACAACTATGGCTACACCTTC.

This clone was counted once. Here the CDR3 DNA reads TGCGCCAGCAGCTTGGCCCCGCCGGGGGAAGGGAACATTCAGTACTTC. It yields the protein CASSLAPPGEGNIQYF. The chain uses TRBV5-1 and TRBJ2-4, with a possible D match to TRBD2 (6 bases). V was cut by 0 bases and J by 7 bases, with 17 bases left in between. The CDR3 consists of 16 residues. Germline CDR1 reads SGHRS; CDR2 reads YFSETQ. Drawing the rest from reference TRBV5-1 and TRBJ2-4, the complete variable domain is KAGVTQTPRYLIKTRGQQVTLSCSPISGHRSVSWYQQTPGQGLQFLFEYFSETQRNKGNFPGRFSGRQFSNSRSEMNVSTLELGDSALYLCASSLAPPGEGNIQYFGAGTRLSVL.

The V gene is TRBV6-5, the J gene TRBJ2-3; TRBD1 matches at 12 bases. The V gene end was trimmed by 4 bases and the J gene end by 6 bases; junction bases not matched to a gene: 8. This CDR3 is 16 amino acids long. CDR1 MNHEY and CDR2 SVGAGI come from the germline V gene. This chain's CDR3 is CASSSPGTGGRDTQYF. CDR3 sequence (DNA): TGTGCCAGCAGTTCGCCCGGGACAGGGGGCAGGGATACGCAGTATTTT.

The chain combines TRBV10-3 with TRBJ1-2; TRBD1 aligns across 10 bases. V was pared by 7 bases and J by 5 bases, with 4 bases of the junction left unmatched. The CDR3 sequence is 13 residues long. Germline CDR1 reads ENHRY; CDR2 reads SYGVKD. CDR3 nucleotides: TGTGCCATCACCCCGGGACAGGGGTATGGCTACACCTTC. This translates into CAITPGQGYGYTF.